This T cell receptor (beta chain) was identified in a study of blood T cell repertoires in COVID-19. CDR1 MGHRA and CDR2 YSYEKL come from the germline V gene. The ends were cut back, 2 bases at V and 4 bases at J, with 11 bases in the middle. This CDR3 region has 15 residues. Sequenced by immunoSEQ multiplex PCR; TCRdb stores in-frame clones only, minus some. The data show about 21,000 clones, around 80% seen once. This TCR was sampled from a man in his fifties or sixties with active COVID-19. The sample taken for sequencing was peripheral blood. The chain is built from TRBV4-1 and TRBJ2-2; no definite D call. The CDR3 sequence is CASSQTVAITGELFF. The CDR3 DNA reads as TGCGCCAGCAGCCAAACGGTAGCTATCACCGGGGAGCTGTTTTTT.